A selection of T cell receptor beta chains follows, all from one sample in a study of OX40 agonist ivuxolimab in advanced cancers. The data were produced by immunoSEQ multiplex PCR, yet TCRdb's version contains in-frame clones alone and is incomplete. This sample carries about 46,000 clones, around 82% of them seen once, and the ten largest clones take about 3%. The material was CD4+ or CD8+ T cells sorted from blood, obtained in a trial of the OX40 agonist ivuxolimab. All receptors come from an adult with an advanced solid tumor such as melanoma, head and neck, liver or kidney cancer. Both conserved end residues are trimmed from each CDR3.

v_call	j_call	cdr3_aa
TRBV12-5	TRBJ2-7	ASGLAGQGGYEQY
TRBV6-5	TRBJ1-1	ASSSLGGTEAF
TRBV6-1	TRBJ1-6	ASTARDRGVSPLH
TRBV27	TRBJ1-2	ASSLRPNYGYT
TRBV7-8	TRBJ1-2	ASSSSGSGYGYT
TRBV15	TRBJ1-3	ATSRVSGTGRNTIY
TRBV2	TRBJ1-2	ASSGTGRDYT
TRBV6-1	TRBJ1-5	ASSENGGNQPQH
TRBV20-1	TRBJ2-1	SGKYNEQF
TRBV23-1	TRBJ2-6	ASSQGDRAGANVLT
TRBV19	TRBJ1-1	ASKPREMNTEAF
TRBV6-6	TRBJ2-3	ASSYAGTGGDTQY
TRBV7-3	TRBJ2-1	ASSLGLLNEQF
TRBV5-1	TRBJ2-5	ASSLEEGRQETQY
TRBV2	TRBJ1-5	ASSDTGVAQH
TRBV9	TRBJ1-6	ASSVARDSNSPLH
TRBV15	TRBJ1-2	ATSREADNYGYT
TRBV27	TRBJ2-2	ASGRGLASTGELF
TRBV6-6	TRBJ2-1	ASSYDRAGYNEQF
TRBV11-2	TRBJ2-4	ASSDQVAKNIQY
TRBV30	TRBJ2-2	ARGPANTGELF
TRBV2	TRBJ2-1	ASSERLASYNEQF
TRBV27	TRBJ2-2	ASNSNRGKGVGELF
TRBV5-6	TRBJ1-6	ASRSYRTGDNSPLH
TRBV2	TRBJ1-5	AHGVSGDNQPQH
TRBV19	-	ASSGEGMRPYEQY
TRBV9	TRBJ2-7	ASSVGAGGQGIYEQY